The sequence of this T cell receptor (beta chain) was determined in a study of shared clonotypes between healthy human individuals. Trimming cost V 2 bases and J 6 bases, with 12 bases left between them. The germline gives CDR1 SGDLS, CDR2 YYNGEE. This CDR3 has 14 residues. Study-level findings and limits: Donor clonotype sharing was expected to depend on sequencing depth.

Sequencing used immunoSEQ multiplex PCR; TCRdb keeps in-frame clones, though not all of them. The sample lists over 2,000,000 clones, about 94% occurring once. Naive-designated CD8 cells lacked CD45RO, were positively enriched for CCR7, and omitted terminally differentiated effector memory CD45RA+ cells. This clone was observed once. As yet, its antigen is unknown. The chain carries TRBV9 and TRBJ1-5; perhaps TRBD1 as D (6 bases). The source material was naive CD8+ T cells from PBMCs. This sequence was found in a man aged 18 to 35 in good health. Some clones in this sample may be carry-over from other donors' samples. CDR3 residues: CASSVGDKPQPQHF. Here the CDR3 DNA reads TGTGCCAGCAGCGTTGGGGACAAGCCTCAGCCCCAGCATTTT.